These 10 T cell receptor beta chains originate from one sample sequenced in a study of CD8 T cells in Susac syndrome. RNA, at roughly 0.5 to 1 ug, was reverse transcribed with random hexamers. TCRdb re-called the immunoSEQ multiplex PCR reads with MiXCR, one entry per CDR3 protein. Here the sample spans roughly 150,000 distinct CDR3 sequences, roughly 94% being singletons. Sequenced: CD4+ T cells from PBMCs. These receptors were obtained from a human donor with multiple sclerosis.

This clonotype was found once. The chain is built from TRBV27 and TRBJ2-5; D gene uncertain. Germline V gene data show CDR1 as MNHEY and CDR2 as SMNVEV (reference sequence). Trimming took off 5 bases at V and 5 bases at J, with 15 bases between the two ends. CDR3 length: 14 amino acids. The CDR3 region is CASSRQLARETQYF. The CDR3 nucleotides read TGTGCCAGCAGTCGCCAGTTAGCTCGGGAGACCCAGTACTTC.

The CDR3 DNA sequence: TGTGCCACCAGCAGAGATTACGGACGAGGGCCTGACTACACCTTC. Residues: CATSRDYGRGPDYTF. This sequence joins TRBV15 and TRBJ1-2; D uncertain. The germline CDR1 and CDR2 sequences are LNHNV and YYDKDF (reference sequence). The CDR3 loop spans 15 amino acids. Trimming took 0 bases from V and 10 from J, leaving 18 bases between them. The complete variable domain, with remaining parts taken from reference TRBV15 and TRBJ1-2, reads DAMVIQNPRYQVTQFGKPVTLSCSQTLNHNVMYWYQQKSSQAPKLLFHYYDKDFNNEADTPDNFQSRRPNTSFCFLDIRSPGLGDTAMYLCATSRDYGRGPDYTFGSGTRLTVV.

The chain employs TRBV2 and TRBJ1-2; D is possibly TRBD1 (6 bases). With 4 bases removed from V and 2 bases from J, the gap between germline ends came to 8 bases. The CDR3 covers 13 residues. Germline loops: CDR1 SNHLY, CDR2 FYNNEI. CDR3 protein: CASSAGANYGYTF. The CDR3 bases are TGTGCCAGCAGTGCAGGGGCCAACTATGGCTACACCTTC.

V and J are TRBV6-6 and TRBJ1-1; a weak D match, TRBD1 (5 bases). Germline CDR1 MNHNY, CDR2 SVGAGI (reference sequence). The ends were cut back, 1 base at V and 12 bases at J, with 9 bases in the middle. The CDR3 contains 11 residues. The CDR3, as DNA: TGTGCCAGCAGTTACTGGAAGGGGACTTTCTTT. The encoded protein is CASSYWKGTFF.

The CDR3 loop is CAWSVRVAGANVLTF. The CDR3 DNA reads as TGTGCCTGGAGTGTACGCGTTGCTGGGGCCAACGTCCTGACTTTC. V and J are TRBV30 and TRBJ2-6; no reliable D call. The CDR3 runs 15 residues. Germline V gene lookup returns CDR1 GTSNPN and CDR2 SVGIG (reference sequence). V lost 0 bases and J lost 2, with 8 bases in between.

The chain employs TRBV5-1 and TRBJ2-3, with TRBD2 matching over 8 bases. This CDR3 comprises 16 residues. The V segment lost 4 bases and the J segment 6 bases; nucleotides outside the gene matches: 13. CDR1 is SGHRS and CDR2 is YFSETQ in the germline V gene. For the CDR3, the DNA is TGCGCCAGCAGCCCAACTAGCGGTCGCCTGCCCGATACGCAGTATTTT. It encodes CASSPTSGRLPDTQYF.

V gene TRBV30 combines with J gene TRBJ2-7; D is uncertain. The germline V gene encodes CDR1 GTSNPN and CDR2 SVGIG (reference sequence). The CDR3 extends over 12 amino acids. V lost 2 bases and J 2 bases, leaving 7 bases between the germline ends. This CDR3 reads CAWSLGTYEQYF. The DNA for the CDR3 is TGTGCCTGGAGTCTAGGCACCTACGAGCAGTACTTC.

The V and J genes are TRBV2 and TRBJ2-1; TRBD2 aligns across 9 bases. J lost 10 bases, V lost 1 base, and 14 bases had no gene match. This CDR3 is built from 17 residues. CDR1 is SNHLY, CDR2 FYNNEI, per germline. The CDR3 DNA sequence: TGTGCCAGCAGTGAAGTCGGGCTAGCGGGAAGGATGGAGGAGCAGTTCTTC. Protein product: CASSEVGLAGRMEEQFF.

The J gene is TRBJ2-7, the V gene TRBV12-3 or TRBV12-4; D unclear. The CDR3 loop spans 11 amino acids. Trimming shortened V by 3 bases and J by 6 bases, and 6 bases separated the two germline ends. CDR3 sequence (DNA): TGTGCCAGCAGTTTTTCGGGCGAGCAGTACTTC. Translation gives CASSFSGEQYF.

The chain uses TRBV29-1 and TRBJ2-2; 9 bases align to TRBD2. Trimming cost V 7 bases and J 5 bases; bases outside gene matches: 11. Germline V gene lookup returns CDR1 SQVTM and CDR2 ANQGSEA. This CDR3 has 15 amino acids. CDR3 nucleotide sequence: TGCAGCGCGATGGTAGCGGGAGTTGGGACCGGGGAGCTGTTTTTT. This translates into CSAMVAGVGTGELFF.